The 22 T cell receptor beta chains reported below all come from one sample, sequenced in a study of graft-versus-host responses after intestinal transplantation. The protocol was immunoSEQ multiplex PCR, while the TCRdb copy is restricted to in-frame clones and leaves out a portion. This table has about 20,000 clones, about 45% appearing once. The sample here was alloreactive CD4+ T cells from a mixed lymphocyte reaction culture, taken before intestinal transplant. As to subset: CFSE-low proliferating T cells sorted from approximately 6-day pre-transplant mixed lymphocyte reaction (GvH or HvG direction). The source is a human patient who received an intestinal transplant.

The rearrangement links TRBV7-2 to TRBJ2-5; TRBD1 matches at 8 bases. The length of the CDR3 is 14 residues. Germline V lookup: CDR1 SGHTA, CDR2 FQGNSA. The trim removed 1 base at V and 5 bases at J, leaving 3 bases unmatched. The CDR3 is CASSLGDRRETQYF. Written as DNA, the CDR3 is TGTGCCAGCAGCTTAGGGGACAGGCGGGAGACCCAGTACTTC.

The genes are TRBV7-3 and TRBJ2-3, with 8 positions matching TRBD1. V lost 2 bases, J lost 6 bases, and 7 bases stayed unmatched. The CDR3 length is 15 residues. Germline CDR1 is SGHTA and CDR2 is FQGTGA. Here the CDR3 DNA reads TGTGCCAGCAGCTTAGTCGGGACAGGTAGTGATACGCAGTATTTT. Protein product: CASSLVGTGSDTQYF.

The DNA for the CDR3 is TGTGCCAGCTCACGACAGGCGGGGGGCTCTGGAAACACCATATATTTT. Its protein product is CASSRQAGGSGNTIYF. This rearrangement joins TRBV18 to TRBJ1-3, with D possibly TRBD1 on 6 matching bases. The CDR3 totals 16 residues. Germline-derived CDR1 and CDR2 are KGHSH and LQKENI. Between the trimmed V and J ends, which lost 4 bases and 0 bases, there was a span of 13 bases.

The genes are TRBV6-5 and TRBJ1-1, with D hard to call. The CDR3 is 13 amino acids. Germline CDR1 reads MNHEY; CDR2 reads SVGAGI. V was shortened by 6 bases and J by 1 base, with 9 bases between the two germline ends. CDR3 amino acids: CASSHLRNTEAFF. DNA for the CDR3: TGTGCCAGCAGCCACCTGAGGAACACTGAAGCTTTCTTT.

A word on this clone: Other DNA variants within this sample encode the same CDR3. The chain carries TRBV18 and TRBJ2-5; TRBD2 matches 7 bases. V dropped 4 bases and J dropped 3; count of bases not matched to a gene: 11. The germline V gene encodes CDR1 KGHSH and CDR2 LQKENI. The CDR3 extends over 16 amino acids. CDR3 protein: CASSQILLGLKETQYF. CDR3 nucleotides: TGTGCCAGCTCACAGATTTTGCTGGGACTAAAAGAGACCCAGTACTTC.

CDR3 coding DNA: TGTGCCAGCAGCTTGGGACGAGGGAGGAGCTCCTATAATTCACCCCTCCACTTT. This encodes CASSLGRGRSSYNSPLHF. V usage is TRBV5-4 and J usage is TRBJ1-6; no clear D gene. Germline CDR1 and CDR2: SGHNT and YYREEE (reference sequence). The CDR3 has 18 residues. V shed 0 bases and J shed 0 bases, with 13 bases lying between them.

This chain connects TRBV27 to TRBJ2-7, with D possibly matching TRBD1 (5 bases). Germline values: CDR1 MNHEY, CDR2 SMNVEV (reference sequence). Trimming removed 6 bases at V and 0 bases at J, with 12 bases between. This CDR3 is 14 amino acids long. This chain's CDR3 is CASRSLGLSYEQYF. CDR3 nucleotide sequence: TGTGCCAGCAGATCCCTGGGGCTCTCCTACGAGCAGTACTTC.

The V gene is TRBV21-1, the J gene TRBJ2-7; the D call of TRBD1 is as the table states it, not checked on the DNA. TRBV21-1 is a pseudogene segment. The length of the CDR3 is 15 residues. The CDR3 DNA reads as TGTGCCAGCAGCAAAAAGACAGGGGTCTCCTACGAGCAGTACTTC. It codes for CASSKKTGVSYEQYF.

This clone was detected a few times. CDR3 in DNA: TGCGCCAGCAGCTTGGGGACAGGGGGCCCAGATACGCAGTATTTT. Translated, it gives CASSLGTGGPDTQYF. The J gene is TRBJ2-3, the V gene TRBV5-1; 11 bases align to TRBD1. V dropped 0 bases and J dropped 4; count of bases not matched to a gene: 1. The CDR3 runs to 15 residues. In germline, CDR1 is SGHRS, CDR2 YFSETQ.

The chain carries TRBV2 and TRBJ1-4; 7 nucleotides match TRBD1. Germline CDR1 is SNHLY and CDR2 is FYNNEI. Trimming removed 5 bases from V and 4 bases from J; junction bases left unmatched: 4. The CDR3 extends over 14 amino acids. This CDR3 reads CASSTGAGNEKLFF. The CDR3, as DNA: TGTGCCAGCAGTACAGGGGCGGGTAATGAAAAACTGTTTTTT.

J is TRBJ1-4 and V is TRBV9, with D hard to call. Germline loops: CDR1 SGDLS, CDR2 YYNGEE. The CDR3 runs 15 residues. The germline V and J ends were trimmed by 0 bases and 0 bases, with 6 bases remaining between them. Here the CDR3 reads CASSVGSATNEKLFF. CDR3 DNA: TGTGCCAGCAGCGTAGGCAGTGCAACTAATGAAAAACTGTTTTTT.

V and J are TRBV5-1 and TRBJ2-6; D gene uncertain. V lost 4 bases, J lost 0 bases, and 5 bases lay in between. Looked up from germline, CDR1 is SGHRS and CDR2 is YFSETQ. This CDR3 has 14 residues. CDR3: CASSPNSGANVLTF. CDR3 DNA sequence: TGCGCCAGCAGCCCAAACTCTGGGGCCAACGTCCTGACTTTC.

This clone occurred once. The V and J genes are TRBV2 and TRBJ2-3; 10 bases match TRBD1. J gave up 2 bases and V 8 bases, and 7 bases lay outside the gene matches. The CDR3 has 15 residues. The germline gives CDR1 SNHLY, CDR2 FYNNEI. CDR3 protein: CASRGQGVFTDTQYF. DNA of the CDR3: TGTGCCAGCCGTGGACAGGGGGTTTTCACAGATACGCAGTATTTT.

The rearrangement links TRBV14 to TRBJ2-5, with TRBD2 matching over 8 bases. Per germline, CDR1 SGHDN and CDR2 FVKESK. CDR3 length: 14 amino acids. Trimming removed 1 base from V and 4 bases from J; junction bases left unmatched: 2. CDR3: CASSQAGGPETQYF. The CDR3 bases are TGTGCCAGCAGCCAAGCGGGGGGGCCAGAGACCCAGTACTTC.

The V and J genes are TRBV7-9 and TRBJ1-3; D ambiguous. Trimming took 6 bases from V and 2 from J, leaving 14 bases between them. Germline V gives CDR1 SEHNR, CDR2 FQNEAQ (reference sequence). CDR3 length equals 15 residues. CDR3 nucleotide sequence: TGTGCCAGCAGTTCCATCTCACTCACTGGAAACACCATATATTTT. Protein: CASSSISLTGNTIYF.

The CDR3 bases are TGTGCCAGCAGGCGCGACACGTTGTCCATCTACGAGCAGTACTTC. Protein product: CASRRDTLSIYEQYF. The chain is built from TRBV6-1 and TRBJ2-7; D call uncertain. The V gene lost 6 bases and the J gene lost 3 bases, with 18 bases spanning the gap. Germline values: CDR1 MNHNS, CDR2 SASEGT. The CDR3 length is 15 residues.

The chain joins TRBV15 to TRBJ2-5; TRBD2 is a possible D gene (5 bases). CDR3 length: 18 residues. The germline V and J ends were trimmed by 0 bases and 0 bases, with 17 bases remaining between them. The germline V gene encodes CDR1 LNHNV and CDR2 YYDKDF (reference sequence). The CDR3 region is CATSRDLAWWEYQETQYF. The CDR3 coding sequence is TGTGCCACCAGCAGAGATTTGGCTTGGTGGGAGTACCAAGAGACCCAGTACTTC.

This chain uses TRBV10-3 with TRBJ2-6; D uncertain. V gave up 1 base and J gave up 0 bases, with 4 bases separating them. CDR1 is ENHRY, CDR2 SYGVKD, per germline. CDR3 length: 15 residues. DNA of the CDR3: TGTGCCATCAGTGAGTTCCGCTCTGGGGCCAACGTCCTGACTTTC. Encoded protein: CAISEFRSGANVLTF.

This chain joins TRBV5-1 and TRBJ2-3, with D unresolved. V was trimmed by 1 base and J by 5 bases, leaving 5 bases between them. The CDR3 runs 12 residues. In germline, CDR1 is SGHRS, CDR2 YFSETQ. The CDR3 loop reads CASSLSRDTQYF. The CDR3 coding sequence is TGCGCCAGCAGCTTGTCCCGAGATACGCAGTATTTT.

The V and J genes are TRBV19 and TRBJ2-7, with 7 bases lining up with TRBD1. The junction had 3 bases not matched to a gene; V was cut back by 1 base and J by 0 bases. The CDR3 length is 15 residues. Germline V CDR1 and CDR2: LNHDA, SQIVND (reference sequence). Here the CDR3 reads CASSIAPGGSYEQYF. The CDR3 DNA is TGTGCCAGTAGTATAGCCCCAGGGGGCTCCTACGAGCAGTACTTC.

The genes are TRBV5-4 and TRBJ1-2; 9 bases align to TRBD1. V dropped 7 bases and J dropped 4; count of bases not matched to a gene: 11. Germline CDR1 reads SGHNT; CDR2 reads YYREEE (reference sequence). The length of the CDR3 is 15 residues. CDR3 nucleotides: TGTGCCAGCCGCAAACAGGGGGCGCAGGGCTATGGCTACACCTTC. Amino acid sequence: CASRKQGAQGYGYTF.

Only a few counts were recorded for this clone. V is TRBV18 and J is TRBJ2-7, with D possibly matching TRBD1 (6 bases). There are 14 residues in the CDR3. Trimming stripped 1 base from V and 4 bases from J, with 11 bases between. Germline V gene lookup returns CDR1 KGHSH and CDR2 LQKENI. CDR3 residues: CASSPLTGLYEQYF. CDR3 nucleotide sequence: TGTGCCAGCTCACCACTAACAGGGTTGTACGAGCAGTACTTC.